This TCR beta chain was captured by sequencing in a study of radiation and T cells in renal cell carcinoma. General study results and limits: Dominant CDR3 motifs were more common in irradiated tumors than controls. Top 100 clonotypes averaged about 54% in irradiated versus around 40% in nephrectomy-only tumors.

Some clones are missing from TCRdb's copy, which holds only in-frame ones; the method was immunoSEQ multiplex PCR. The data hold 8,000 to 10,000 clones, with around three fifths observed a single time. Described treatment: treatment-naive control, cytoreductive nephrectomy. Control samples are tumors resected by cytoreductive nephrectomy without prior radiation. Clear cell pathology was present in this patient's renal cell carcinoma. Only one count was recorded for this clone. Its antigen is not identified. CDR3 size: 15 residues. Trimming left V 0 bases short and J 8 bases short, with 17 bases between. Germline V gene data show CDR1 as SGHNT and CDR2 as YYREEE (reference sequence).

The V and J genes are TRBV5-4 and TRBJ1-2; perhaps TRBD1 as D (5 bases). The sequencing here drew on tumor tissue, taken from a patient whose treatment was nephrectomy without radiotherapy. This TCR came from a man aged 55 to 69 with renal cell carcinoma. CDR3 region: CASSLDQAGGRGYTF. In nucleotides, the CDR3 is TGTGCCAGCAGCTTGGATCAAGCGGGGGGACGGGGCTACACCTTC. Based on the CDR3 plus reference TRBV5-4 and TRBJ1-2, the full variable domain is ETGVTQSPTHLIKTRGQQVTLRCSSQSGHNTVSWYQQALGQGPQFIFQYYREEENGRGNFPPRFSGLQFPNYSSELNVNALELDDSALYLCASSLDQAGGRGYTFGSGTRLTVV.